This T cell receptor beta chain was profiled in a study of tumor T cells in aggressive B-cell lymphoma. Some clones are missing from TCRdb's copy, which holds only in-frame ones; the method was immunoSEQ multiplex PCR. This sample has about 5,100 clones, with roughly 88% found just once. This clone was counted a few times. CDR1 and CDR2 (germline): SGHRS, YFSETQ. Trimming cost V 2 bases and J 2 bases, with 13 bases left between them. The CDR3 covers 15 residues. The sequenced sample consisted of tumor tissue. The receptor comes from an adult with diffuse large B cell lymphoma. V gene TRBV5-1 combines with J gene TRBJ2-5, with D possibly matching TRBD1 (6 bases). The CDR3 DNA follows: TGCGCCAGCAGCTTAATGGGGGCCCCACAAGAGACCCAGTACTTC. Amino acid sequence: CASSLMGAPQETQYF.